The entry below gives a single TCR beta chain sequence along with its context. Its antigen is unknown. The record originates from a study of cytotoxic CD8 clonotypes in ibrutinib-treated CLL. Study background: Of a cohort that held some 10 relapsed/refractory and fewer than 16 treatment-naive patients, approximately 18 were IGHV unmutated. Points from the study as a whole: Contraction or stability on treatment characterized the public clonotypes, which were uncommon.

Data came from immunoSEQ multiplex PCR; TCRdb stores just in-frame clones and leaves some out. The data show approximately 67,000 clones, 65% to 85% seen once. Germline V gene lookup returns CDR1 SEHNR and CDR2 FQNEAQ (reference sequence). Trimming stripped 4 bases from V and 7 bases from J, with 8 bases between. This CDR3 is 11 amino acids long. This TCR was recovered from a human donor with chronic lymphocytic leukemia. The specimen was PBMCs, collected at disease progression, from a patient treated with ibrutinib. The chain recombines TRBV7-9 with TRBJ2-7, with D unclear. CDR3 sequence: CASSSLVEQYF. Here the CDR3 DNA reads TGTGCCAGCAGCTCGCTAGTAGAGCAGTACTTC.